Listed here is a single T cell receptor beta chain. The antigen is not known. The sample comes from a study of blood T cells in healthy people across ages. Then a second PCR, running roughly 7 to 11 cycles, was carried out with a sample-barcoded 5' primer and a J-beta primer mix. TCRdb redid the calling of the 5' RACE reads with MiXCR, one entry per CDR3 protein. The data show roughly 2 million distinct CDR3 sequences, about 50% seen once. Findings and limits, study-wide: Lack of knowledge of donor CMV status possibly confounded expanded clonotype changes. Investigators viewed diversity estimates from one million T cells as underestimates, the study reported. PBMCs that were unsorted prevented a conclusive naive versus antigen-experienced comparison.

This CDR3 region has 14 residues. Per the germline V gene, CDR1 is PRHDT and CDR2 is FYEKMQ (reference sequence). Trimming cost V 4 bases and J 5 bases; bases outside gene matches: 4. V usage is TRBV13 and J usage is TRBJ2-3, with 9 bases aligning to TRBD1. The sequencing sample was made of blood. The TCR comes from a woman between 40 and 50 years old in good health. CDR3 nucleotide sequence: TGTGCCAGCAGCTCGAGACAGGGGGAAGATACGCAGTATTTT. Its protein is CASSSRQGEDTQYF.